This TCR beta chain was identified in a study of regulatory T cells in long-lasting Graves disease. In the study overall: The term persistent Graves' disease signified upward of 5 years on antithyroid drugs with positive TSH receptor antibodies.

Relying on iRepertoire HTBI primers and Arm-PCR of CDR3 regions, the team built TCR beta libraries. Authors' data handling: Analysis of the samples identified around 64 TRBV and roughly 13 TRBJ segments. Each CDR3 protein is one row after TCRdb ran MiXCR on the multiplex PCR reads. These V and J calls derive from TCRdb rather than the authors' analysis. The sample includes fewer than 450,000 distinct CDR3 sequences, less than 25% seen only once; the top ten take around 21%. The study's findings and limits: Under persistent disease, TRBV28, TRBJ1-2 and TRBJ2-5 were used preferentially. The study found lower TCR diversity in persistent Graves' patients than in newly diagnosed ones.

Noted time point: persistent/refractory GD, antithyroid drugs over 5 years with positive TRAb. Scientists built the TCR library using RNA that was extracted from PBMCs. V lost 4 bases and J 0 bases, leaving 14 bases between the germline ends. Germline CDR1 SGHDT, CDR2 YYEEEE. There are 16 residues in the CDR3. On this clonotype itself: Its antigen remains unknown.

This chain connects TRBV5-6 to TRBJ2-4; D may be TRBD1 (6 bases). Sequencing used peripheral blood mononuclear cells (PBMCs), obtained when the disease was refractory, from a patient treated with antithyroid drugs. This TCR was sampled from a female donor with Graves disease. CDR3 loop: CASSKGQPLAKNIQYF. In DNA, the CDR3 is TGTGCCAGCAGCAAAGGACAGCCACTAGCCAAAAACATTCAGTACTTC.